A selection of T cell receptor beta chains follows, all from one sample in a study of blood T cell repertoires in COVID-19. Profiling relied on immunoSEQ multiplex PCR, and the TCRdb table lists in-frame clones only, not all of them. Altogether roughly 410,000 clones are present, roughly 86% being singletons, with the ten largest covering over 2%. Sequenced: peripheral blood. The origin of the receptors is an older woman with COVID-19, enrolled during active disease. Each CDR3 is given with its conserved first and last residue. A D gene is named only where the DNA matches it firmly. Clone size is given for some rows only: seen once, a few or many times, or a class if the clone is expanded.

J gene: TRBJ1-5
V gene: TRBV18
D gene: -
clone size: -
CDR3 DNA: TGTGCCAGCTCCCCGGGTGCAAGTGGCAATCAGCCCCAGCATTTT
CDR3 protein: CASSPGASGNQPQHF

J gene: TRBJ2-4
V gene: TRBV7-8
D gene: -
clone size: -
CDR3 DNA: TGTGCCAGCAGCTCGCTGACAGGACAAAACATTCAGTACTTC
CDR3 protein: CASSSLTGQNIQYF

J gene: TRBJ1-3
V gene: TRBV6-1
D gene: -
clone size: -
CDR3 DNA: TGTGCCAGCAGTGAAGTCCACTCTGGAAACACCATATATTTT
CDR3 protein: CASSEVHSGNTIYF

J gene: TRBJ2-7
V gene: TRBV4-1
D gene: TRBD2
clone size: -
CDR3 DNA: TGCGCCAGCAGCCCACGAGGGAGGACTAGCGCCAGCTCCTACGAGCAGTACTTC
CDR3 protein: CASSPRGRTSASSYEQYF

J gene: TRBJ1-4
V gene: TRBV7-9
D gene: TRBD1
clone size: -
CDR3 DNA: TGTGCCAGCAGCTTTCACGGACAGGGTAGTAATGAAAAACTGTTTTTT
CDR3 protein: CASSFHGQGSNEKLFF

J gene: TRBJ1-6
V gene: TRBV19
D gene: -
clone size: -
CDR3 DNA: TGTGCCAGTAGTATTGGGGGGAATTCACCCCTCCACTTT
CDR3 protein: CASSIGGNSPLHF

J gene: TRBJ1-1
V gene: TRBV19
D gene: -
clone size: -
CDR3 DNA: TGTGCCAGTAGTGACAATAGGAACACTGAAGCTTTCTTT
CDR3 protein: CASSDNRNTEAFF

J gene: TRBJ2-1
V gene: TRBV3-1/TRBV3-2
D gene: TRBD1
clone size: -
CDR3 DNA: TGTGCCAGCAGCCAAGCCTCAGGGGGCCAGCATGAGCAGTTCTTC
CDR3 protein: CASSQASGGQHEQFF

J gene: TRBJ1-1
V gene: TRBV25-1
D gene: -
clone size: -
CDR3 DNA: TGTGCCAGCAGCTATCAGGGAGGGAACACTGAAGCTTTCTTT
CDR3 protein: CASSYQGGNTEAFF

J gene: TRBJ1-2
V gene: TRBV7-9
D gene: TRBD1
clone size: -
CDR3 DNA: TGTGCCAGCAGCAGCCATACAGGGGTACGAGGCTACACCTTC
CDR3 protein: CASSSHTGVRGYTF

J gene: TRBJ2-5
V gene: TRBV11-2
D gene: TRBD1
clone size: -
CDR3 DNA: TGTGCCAGCAGCCCGGGGACAGGGTTTTTCCAAGAGACCCAGTACTTC
CDR3 protein: CASSPGTGFFQETQYF

J gene: TRBJ2-5
V gene: TRBV2
D gene: -
clone size: once
CDR3 DNA: TGTGCCAGCAGTTCTGCGGCACCCCAAGAGACCCAGTACTTC
CDR3 protein: CASSSAAPQETQYF

J gene: TRBJ1-1
V gene: TRBV19
D gene: TRBD1
clone size: -
CDR3 DNA: TGTGCCAGTAGTATATTACCGGGACAGGGGTCTACTGAAGCTTTCTTT
CDR3 protein: CASSILPGQGSTEAFF

J gene: TRBJ1-1
V gene: TRBV29-1
D gene: -
clone size: once
CDR3 DNA: TGCAGCGTTGAAGATCCAGAACGATTTGAAGCTTTCTTT
CDR3 protein: CSVEDPERFEAFF

J gene: TRBJ1-2
V gene: TRBV13
D gene: -
clone size: -
CDR3 DNA: TGTGCCAGCAGCTTACGGGGGGAAAAGGATGGCTACACCTTC
CDR3 protein: CASSLRGEKDGYTF

J gene: TRBJ1-5
V gene: TRBV27
D gene: -
clone size: -
CDR3 DNA: TGTGCCAGCACCACAGGGTTTCAGCCCCAGCATTTT
CDR3 protein: CASTTGFQPQHF

J gene: TRBJ1-2
V gene: TRBV6-6
D gene: TRBD1
clone size: -
CDR3 DNA: TGTGCCAGCAGTCACGGGACAGGGAAGGGGTATGGCTACACCTTC
CDR3 protein: CASSHGTGKGYGYTF

J gene: TRBJ2-3
V gene: TRBV7-9
D gene: TRBD2
clone size: -
CDR3 DNA: TGTGCCAGCAGCCCCGGGAGGGTTCGGACAGATACGCAGTATTTT
CDR3 protein: CASSPGRVRTDTQYF

J gene: TRBJ1-1
V gene: TRBV16
D gene: TRBD1
clone size: once
CDR3 DNA: TGTGCCAGCAGCAACCCCGGGACAGGGGGCCGTCAAGCTTTCTTT
CDR3 protein: CASSNPGTGGRQAFF

J gene: TRBJ1-1
V gene: TRBV27
D gene: TRBD1
clone size: -
CDR3 DNA: TGTGCCAGCAGTCCTTGGACAGGGCGTGCTTTCTTT
CDR3 protein: CASSPWTGRAFF

J gene: TRBJ2-7
V gene: TRBV28
D gene: -
clone size: -
CDR3 DNA: TGTGCCAGCAGTCGAGGCCCTGGATTATACGAGCAGTACTTC
CDR3 protein: CASSRGPGLYEQYF

J gene: TRBJ1-6
V gene: TRBV14
D gene: TRBD1
clone size: once
CDR3 DNA: TGTGCCAGCAGCCCCCAGGGGGGTGGCCTTGGTTCACCCCTCCACTTT
CDR3 protein: CASSPQGGGLGSPLHF

J gene: TRBJ1-5
V gene: TRBV6-6
D gene: TRBD1
clone size: -
CDR3 DNA: TGTGCCAGCAGTAGACAGGGGGCAGGGGACCAGCCCCAGCATTTT
CDR3 protein: CASSRQGAGDQPQHF

J gene: TRBJ1-3
V gene: TRBV9
D gene: TRBD1
clone size: -
CDR3 DNA: TGTGCCAGCTTCGGCAGGGGGCGAGGAAACACCATATATTTT
CDR3 protein: CASFGRGRGNTIYF

J gene: TRBJ2-7
V gene: TRBV4-2
D gene: -
clone size: -
CDR3 DNA: TGTGCCAGCAGCCAAGATCTAGGGGGCTACGAGCAGTACTTC
CDR3 protein: CASSQDLGGYEQYF

J gene: TRBJ2-2
V gene: TRBV18
D gene: -
clone size: -
CDR3 DNA: TGTGCCAGCTCACCCGGGATAGCGGTAAACACCGGGGAGCTGTTTTTT
CDR3 protein: CASSPGIAVNTGELFF

J gene: TRBJ1-1
V gene: TRBV18
D gene: TRBD1
clone size: -
CDR3 DNA: TGTGCCAGCTCACCACGCCAGGGGGCAAACACTGAAGCTTTCTTT
CDR3 protein: CASSPRQGANTEAFF

J gene: TRBJ2-7
V gene: TRBV5-1
D gene: -
clone size: -
CDR3 DNA: TGCGCCAGCAGCATCCCAGGGGACGAGCAGTACTTC
CDR3 protein: CASSIPGDEQYF

J gene: TRBJ2-2
V gene: TRBV18
D gene: -
clone size: -
CDR3 DNA: TGTGCCAGCTCACCAAACAGGGCGACGAACACCGGGGAGCTGTTTTTT
CDR3 protein: CASSPNRATNTGELFF

J gene: TRBJ2-3
V gene: TRBV14
D gene: TRBD2
clone size: -
CDR3 DNA: TGTGCCAGCAGCCCGGTTCTCGGCGGGGGGCGGTATTTT
CDR3 protein: CASSPVLGGGRYF

J gene: TRBJ1-1
V gene: TRBV7-3
D gene: -
clone size: -
CDR3 DNA: TGTGCCAGCAGCTCACAAGGGGGAACTGAAGCTTTCTTT
CDR3 protein: CASSSQGGTEAFF

J gene: TRBJ1-1
V gene: TRBV30
D gene: -
clone size: once
CDR3 DNA: TGTGCCTGGAAGCGTCAACTCAACACTGAAGCTTTCTTT
CDR3 protein: CAWKRQLNTEAFF

J gene: TRBJ2-2
V gene: TRBV7-3
D gene: TRBD1
clone size: -
CDR3 DNA: TGTGCCAGCAGCATAACGACAGGGCCCTACACCGGGGAGCTGTTTTTT
CDR3 protein: CASSITTGPYTGELFF

J gene: TRBJ1-2
V gene: TRBV5-1
D gene: TRBD1
clone size: once
CDR3 DNA: TGCGCCAGCAGCTTGCAGACAGGGATCAACTATGGCTACACCTTC
CDR3 protein: CASSLQTGINYGYTF

J gene: TRBJ1-1
V gene: TRBV18
D gene: TRBD1
clone size: -
CDR3 DNA: TGTGCCAGCTCACCGGGACAGGGGTGGATTCCCAGCAACGACGGTAAAGCTTTCTTT
CDR3 protein: CASSPGQGWIPSNDGKAFF

J gene: TRBJ1-1
V gene: TRBV28
D gene: TRBD1
clone size: -
CDR3 DNA: TGTGCCAGCAGTTTTGGGACAGTTTTTCGGACTGAAGCTTTCTTT
CDR3 protein: CASSFGTVFRTEAFF

J gene: TRBJ2-4
V gene: TRBV7-7
D gene: -
clone size: once
CDR3 DNA: TGTGCTAGCAGCCCTCGACAGAAACTAGCCAAAAACATTCAGTACTTC
CDR3 protein: CASSPRQKLAKNIQYF

J gene: TRBJ1-1
V gene: TRBV3-1/TRBV3-2
D gene: TRBD1
clone size: -
CDR3 DNA: TGTGCCAGCAGCCCAGGGGGCACGAACACTGAAGCTTTCTTT
CDR3 protein: CASSPGGTNTEAFF

J gene: TRBJ1-2
V gene: TRBV11-2
D gene: -
clone size: -
CDR3 DNA: TGTGCCAGCACCTTAAGGGGTTACGGTGGCTACACCTTC
CDR3 protein: CASTLRGYGGYTF

J gene: TRBJ2-5
V gene: TRBV7-9
D gene: TRBD2
clone size: -
CDR3 DNA: TGTGCCAGCAGCCTCGTGGTGACTAGCGGGGTTGGAGAGACCCAGTACTTC
CDR3 protein: CASSLVVTSGVGETQYF

J gene: TRBJ1-6
V gene: TRBV14
D gene: -
clone size: -
CDR3 DNA: TGTGCCAGCAGCCAAACTACAGGGCCTGCTAATTCACCCCTCCACTTT
CDR3 protein: CASSQTTGPANSPLHF

J gene: TRBJ2-6
V gene: TRBV6-5
D gene: -
clone size: -
CDR3 DNA: TGTGCCAGCAGGGCAGTCTCTGGGGCCAACGTCCTGACTTTC
CDR3 protein: CASRAVSGANVLTF

J gene: TRBJ2-3
V gene: TRBV7-6
D gene: -
clone size: -
CDR3 DNA: TGTGCCAGCAGCTCCATGACTAGTGCTAGCACAGATACGCAGTATTTT
CDR3 protein: CASSSMTSASTDTQYF

J gene: TRBJ1-1
V gene: TRBV7-6
D gene: -
clone size: -
CDR3 DNA: TGTGCCAGCAGCTTAGCGACAGGCCTGAACACTGAAGCTTTCTTT
CDR3 protein: CASSLATGLNTEAFF

J gene: TRBJ2-4
V gene: TRBV4-1
D gene: TRBD1
clone size: -
CDR3 DNA: TGCGCCAGCAGCTCACCGGGACAGGAGACTATTCAGTACTTC
CDR3 protein: CASSSPGQETIQYF

J gene: TRBJ1-3
V gene: TRBV6-5
D gene: TRBD1
clone size: -
CDR3 DNA: TGTGCCAGCAGTTATCCCCCCGAGACAGGGGGAAACACCATATATTTT
CDR3 protein: CASSYPPETGGNTIYF

J gene: TRBJ1-1
V gene: TRBV4-1
D gene: -
clone size: -
CDR3 DNA: TGCGCCAGCGTCCCTGTAGGGGTGAACACTGAAGCTTTCTTT
CDR3 protein: CASVPVGVNTEAFF

J gene: TRBJ2-7
V gene: TRBV15
D gene: TRBD1
clone size: -
CDR3 DNA: TGTGCCACCAGCAGACCCGGGACAGGGGCTGACGAGCAGTACTTC
CDR3 protein: CATSRPGTGADEQYF

J gene: TRBJ1-2
V gene: TRBV4-2
D gene: TRBD1
clone size: -
CDR3 DNA: TGTGCCAGCAGCCAAGTAGGGACAGGGTCTAACTATGGCTACACCTTC
CDR3 protein: CASSQVGTGSNYGYTF

J gene: TRBJ2-5
V gene: TRBV27
D gene: -
clone size: -
CDR3 DNA: TGTGCCAGCAGTTCACCTGGGGCTAAGAAGACCCAGTACTTC
CDR3 protein: CASSSPGAKKTQYF

J gene: TRBJ2-1
V gene: TRBV7-9
D gene: -
clone size: -
CDR3 DNA: TGTGCCAGCAGCTTCTTAGCTAAAGACAATGAGCAGTTCTTC
CDR3 protein: CASSFLAKDNEQFF

J gene: TRBJ1-1
V gene: TRBV2
D gene: -
clone size: -
CDR3 DNA: TGTGCCAGCAGTGAAGCGCTTCTCGGGTTAAATGAAGCTTTCTTT
CDR3 protein: CASSEALLGLNEAFF

J gene: TRBJ1-1
V gene: TRBV4-1
D gene: -
clone size: -
CDR3 DNA: TGCGCCAGCAGCCAAGAGAACAGAAACACTGAAGCTTTCTTT
CDR3 protein: CASSQENRNTEAFF

J gene: TRBJ1-1
V gene: TRBV9
D gene: TRBD1
clone size: -
CDR3 DNA: TGTGCCAGCAGCAAGGGACAGGGGCGGTGGACTGAAGCTTTCTTT
CDR3 protein: CASSKGQGRWTEAFF